The 2 T cell receptor beta chains below come from one sample, sequenced in a study of blood T cell repertoires in COVID-19. Sequenced by immunoSEQ multiplex PCR; TCRdb stores in-frame clones only, minus some. This table has some 74,000 clones, 70% to 90% appearing once. Sequencing used peripheral blood. These receptors all stem from a woman older than 75 with active or convalescent COVID-19.

This clone was observed a few times. The rearrangement links TRBV19 to TRBJ1-1, with 9 bases that match TRBD1. The length of the CDR3 is 19 residues. The germline CDR1 and CDR2 sequences are LNHDA and SQIVND (reference sequence). J was trimmed by 5 bases and V by 7 bases; bases with no gene match: 23. CDR3 region: CASTSKGVRDRVRGTEAFF. The CDR3 nucleotides are TGTGCCAGTACCTCAAAGGGAGTCCGGGACAGGGTTCGGGGGACTGAAGCTTTCTTT.

The rearrangement joins TRBV9 to TRBJ1-6, with D perhaps TRBD1 (5 bases). The CDR3 is made up of 16 amino acids. With 5 bases removed from V and 7 bases from J, the gap between germline ends came to 19 bases. Germline assignment: CDR1 SGDLS and CDR2 YYNGEE. CDR3 sequence: CASSAGGTVTNSPLHF. As DNA, the CDR3 is TGTGCCAGCAGTGCTGGAGGGACGGTAACCAATTCACCCCTCCACTTT.